This entry features one TCR beta chain sequence. Its target is unknown. This specimen belongs to a study of T cell repertoires in cytomegalovirus infection. Study observations and caveats: CMV-specific TCR beta clonotypes restricted by HLA-C were the ones dominating the ex vivo response.

Germline V gene lookup returns CDR1 SEHNR and CDR2 FQNEAQ (reference sequence). V lost 1 base and J lost 6, with 9 bases in between. CDR3 length: 14 residues. A single record per CDR3 protein comes from TCRdb applying MiXCR to the reads. The data show around 180,000 distinct CDR3 sequences, under 30% seen once. The gene calls are TRBV7-9 and TRBJ2-2, with a possible D match to TRBD2 (6 bases). The receptor was isolated from a human donor in good health (CMV status not recorded). Some clones in this sample may be carry-over from other donors' samples. Sequenced: PBMCs. In nucleotides, the CDR3 is TGTGCCAGCAGCTTAGGGACTACCTCCGGGGAGCTGTTTTTT. Protein: CASSLGTTSGELFF.